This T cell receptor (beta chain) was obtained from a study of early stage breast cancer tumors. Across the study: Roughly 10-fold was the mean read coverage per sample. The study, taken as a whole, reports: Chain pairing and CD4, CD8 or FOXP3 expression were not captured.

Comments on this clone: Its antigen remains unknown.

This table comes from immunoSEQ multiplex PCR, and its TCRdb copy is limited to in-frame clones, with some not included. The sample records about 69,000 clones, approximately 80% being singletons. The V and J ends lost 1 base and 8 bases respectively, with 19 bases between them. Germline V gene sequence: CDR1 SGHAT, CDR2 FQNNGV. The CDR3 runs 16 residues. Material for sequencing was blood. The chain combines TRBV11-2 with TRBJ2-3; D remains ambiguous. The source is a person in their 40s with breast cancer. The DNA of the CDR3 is TGTGCCAGCAGCTTAGTAAACCAGGTCGCAAGGTCTACGCAGTATTTT. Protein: CASSLVNQVARSTQYF.